The T cell receptor (beta chain) described here comes from a study of T-cell memory formation after mild COVID-19. Study-wide context: TCR clusters largely stayed donor specific.

This CDR3 region has 14 residues. Trimming took 9 bases from V and 7 from J, leaving 22 bases between them. The germline gives CDR1 SNHLY, CDR2 FYNNEI. Employing constant-segment primers, 5'RACE generated TCR alpha and TCR beta cDNA libraries bearing sample barcodes and UMIs. TCRdb re-called the 5' RACE reads through MiXCR, storing one row per CDR3 protein. The repertoire includes about 250,000 distinct CDR3 sequences, under 20% of them detected once, and about 23% sits in the top ten. There are a few counts of this clonotype. The gene calls are TRBV2 and TRBJ2-7, with TRBD1 as a possible D gene (6 bases). The source of this sequence is a man aged 18 to 30 who had mild COVID-19 (a few samples of this study predate the infection). Cell type and time point are not known. The sample comprised PBMCs or a T cell subset sorted from them (not recorded which). CDR3 in DNA: TGTGCCAGTCTTTATGGGACACCCCGAGGAGAGCAGTACTTC. It is translated as CASLYGTPRGEQYF.